Listed below are T cell receptor beta chains from one sample, sequenced in a study of blood T cell repertoires in COVID-19. This table comes from immunoSEQ multiplex PCR, and its TCRdb copy is limited to in-frame clones, with some not included. This table holds 300,000 to 400,000 clones, approximately 86% found once. Sequencing was done on a sample of peripheral blood. These receptors all stem from a woman in her sixties with COVID-19, enrolled during active disease. Both conserved end residues are part of each CDR3. D genes are given only for firm matches. Expanded clones are given a class, and other clones once, few, many or no size at all.

V gene: TRBV6-5; D gene: TRBD1; clone size: NA; J gene: TRBJ2-7; CDR3 protein: CASRGLTGSYEQYF; CDR3 DNA: TGTGCCAGCAGGGGATTGACAGGGAGCTACGAGCAGTACTTC
V gene: TRBV9; D gene: NA; clone size: NA; J gene: TRBJ2-7; CDR3 protein: CASSVAGASYEQYF; CDR3 DNA: TGTGCCAGCAGCGTTGCGGGGGCCTCCTACGAGCAGTACTTC
V gene: TRBV2; D gene: NA; clone size: NA; J gene: TRBJ2-7; CDR3 protein: CASRKSSYTVSYEQYF; CDR3 DNA: TGTGCCAGCAGAAAAAGCAGCTACACAGTTTCCTACGAGCAGTACTTC
V gene: TRBV9; D gene: NA; clone size: NA; J gene: TRBJ1-2; CDR3 protein: CASSVSSPELRHQHYGYTF; CDR3 DNA: TGTGCCAGCAGCGTATCATCTCCCGAGCTAAGACATCAACACTATGGCTACACCTTC
V gene: TRBV30; D gene: TRBD1; clone size: NA; J gene: TRBJ1-4; CDR3 protein: CAWGTDRGNEKLFF; CDR3 DNA: TGTGCCTGGGGGACTGACAGGGGGAATGAAAAACTGTTTTTT
V gene: TRBV5-6; D gene: NA; clone size: NA; J gene: TRBJ1-4; CDR3 protein: CASSSQGHNEKLFF; CDR3 DNA: TGTGCCAGCAGCTCCCAGGGGCATAATGAAAAACTGTTTTTT
V gene: TRBV4-2; D gene: NA; clone size: few; J gene: TRBJ1-6; CDR3 protein: CASSLYRVSPLHF; CDR3 DNA: TGTGCCAGCAGCCTATACAGGGTCTCACCCCTCCACTTT
V gene: TRBV18; D gene: TRBD1; clone size: NA; J gene: TRBJ1-1; CDR3 protein: CASSSPGQGAFF; CDR3 DNA: TGTGCCAGCTCATCTCCGGGACAGGGGGCTTTCTTT
V gene: TRBV7-3; D gene: TRBD1; clone size: NA; J gene: TRBJ1-1; CDR3 protein: CASSEQGSDTEAFF; CDR3 DNA: TGTGCCAGCAGCGAACAGGGGTCGGACACTGAAGCTTTCTTT
V gene: TRBV5-1; D gene: NA; clone size: once; J gene: TRBJ1-1; CDR3 protein: CASSLGYRNTEAFF; CDR3 DNA: TGCGCCAGCAGCTTGGGGTACAGAAACACTGAAGCTTTCTTT
V gene: TRBV11-3; D gene: NA; clone size: NA; J gene: TRBJ2-5; CDR3 protein: CASSLGRRGRGETQYF; CDR3 DNA: TGTGCCAGCAGCTTAGGAAGGAGGGGCCGAGGGGAGACCCAGTACTTC
V gene: TRBV9; D gene: TRBD1; clone size: NA; J gene: TRBJ1-2; CDR3 protein: CASTVTTGGHGYTF; CDR3 DNA: TGTGCCAGCACCGTTACTACAGGGGGCCATGGCTACACCTTC
V gene: TRBV20-1; D gene: NA; clone size: NA; J gene: TRBJ1-1; CDR3 protein: CSASDLGREANTEAFF; CDR3 DNA: TGCAGTGCTAGTGACTTAGGTAGGGAGGCCAACACTGAAGCTTTCTTT
V gene: TRBV27; D gene: TRBD1; clone size: NA; J gene: TRBJ1-2; CDR3 protein: CASTQGTGNLRRYGYTF; CDR3 DNA: TGTGCCAGCACCCAGGGGACAGGTAATCTGCGACGCTATGGCTACACCTTC
V gene: TRBV9; D gene: NA; clone size: NA; J gene: TRBJ2-1; CDR3 protein: CASSPGRGGDNEQFF; CDR3 DNA: TGTGCCAGCAGCCCAGGCCGCGGGGGCGACAATGAGCAGTTCTTC
V gene: TRBV4-2; D gene: NA; clone size: NA; J gene: TRBJ1-3; CDR3 protein: CASSQESPGSGNTIYF; CDR3 DNA: TGTGCCAGCAGCCAAGAATCACCGGGTTCTGGAAACACCATATATTTT
V gene: TRBV5-6; D gene: NA; clone size: NA; J gene: TRBJ2-3; CDR3 protein: CASSWGRGSTDTQYF; CDR3 DNA: TGTGCCAGCAGTTGGGGAAGGGGTAGCACAGATACGCAGTATTTT
V gene: TRBV18; D gene: TRBD1; clone size: NA; J gene: TRBJ1-1; CDR3 protein: CASSVQGVDTEAFF; CDR3 DNA: TGTGCCAGCTCAGTCCAGGGGGTTGACACTGAAGCTTTCTTT
V gene: TRBV7-9; D gene: TRBD1; clone size: NA; J gene: TRBJ2-3; CDR3 protein: CATEPGQGADTQYF; CDR3 DNA: TGTGCCACCGAACCGGGACAGGGGGCTGATACGCAGTATTTT